The subject of this entry is one T cell receptor beta chain. The table came from immunoSEQ multiplex PCR; TCRdb's copy has only in-frame clones and leaves some out. There are 100,000 or so clones in the sample; roughly 66% occur only once, and about 25% lies in the top ten. The entry originates in a study of shared clonotypes between healthy human individuals. The V gene lost 6 bases and the J gene lost 4 bases, with 6 bases spanning the gap. Germline-derived CDR1 and CDR2 are SNHLY and FYNNEI. The CDR3 sequence is 12 residues long. The clonotype was recovered from a woman in her 30s in good health. The chain is built from TRBV2 and TRBJ2-2; D is possibly TRBD2 (5 bases). The sequencing sample was made of memory CD8+ T cells sorted from blood. Subset described: CD45RO+ cells pooled with CCR7-negative TemRA cells. The CDR3 DNA follows: TGTGCCAGCAGAGCGGCCACCGGGGAGCTGTTTTTT. As protein: CASRAATGELFF. Complete variable domain (other parts from reference TRBV2 and TRBJ2-2): EPEVTQTPSHQVTQMGQEVILRCVPISNHLYFYWYRQILGQKVEFLVSFYNNEISEKSEIFDDQFSVERPDGSNFTLKIRSTKLEDSAMYFCASRAATGELFFGEGSRLTVL.